Below are 18 T cell receptor beta chains sequenced from a single sample in a study of blood T cell repertoires in COVID-19 (dated by TCRdb to about 2020). Libraries were made using the immunoSEQ multiplex PCR assay. What TCRdb holds here is the immuneACCESS table cut down to in-frame rearrangements. Part of the clones is not present; checked against another copy, under half of the missing clones reflect an unresolved V gene, and the others are unexplained. The sample data list some 170,000 clones, and roughly 85% of these were observed just once. The top ten constitute more than 25% of the sample. Sequences were obtained from peripheral blood. The receptors shown here come from a woman in her seventies with acute or convalescent COVID-19.

This clone was detected only a few times. The gene calls are TRBV19 and TRBJ2-1; 9 nucleotides match TRBD2. After removal of 6 bases from V and 7 bases from J, the junction contained 16 bases not matched to a gene. Germline lookup yields CDR1 LNHDA and CDR2 SQIVND (reference sequence). CDR3 length equals 17 residues. Here the CDR3 reads CASSSPYVAGGRNEQFF. In nucleotides, the CDR3 is TGTGCCAGTAGCAGCCCATATGTGGCGGGAGGGCGAAATGAGCAGTTCTTC. Complete variable domain (other parts from reference TRBV19 and TRBJ2-1): DGGITQSPKYLFRKEGQNVTLSCEQNLNHDAMYWYRQDPGQGLRLIYYSQIVNDFQKGDIAEGYSVSREKKESFPLTVTSAQKNPTAFYLCASSSPYVAGGRNEQFFGPGTRLTVL.

The chain employs TRBV5-1 and TRBJ2-5; the match to TRBD2 covers 7 bases. The CDR3 contains 14 residues. The ends lost 5 bases at V and 5 bases at J; junction bases unmatched: 9. Per the germline V gene, CDR1 is SGHRS and CDR2 is YFSETQ. DNA for the CDR3: TGCGCCAGCAGTCCTACCGGGAGGTTTGAGACCCAGTACTTC. It specifies CASSPTGRFETQYF.

The chain uses TRBV7-2 and TRBJ2-1; 11 positions agree with TRBD2. Per germline, CDR1 SGHTA and CDR2 FQGNSA. This CDR3 region has 15 residues. Trimming took 5 bases from V and 7 from J; bases not matched to a gene: 7. The CDR3 DNA reads as TGTGCCAGCAGCCCGCCGGGACTAGCGGTGAATGAGCAGTTCTTC. Translated, it gives CASSPPGLAVNEQFF. Combining the CDR3 with reference TRBV7-2 and TRBJ2-1 gives the whole variable domain GAGVSQSPSNKVTEKGKDVELRCDPISGHTALYWYRQSLGQGLEFLIYFQGNSAPDKSGLPSDRFSAERTGGSVSTLTIQRTQQEDSAVYLCASSPPGLAVNEQFFGPGTRLTVL.

This clone was found a few times. This sequence joins TRBV5-1 and TRBJ2-1; no definite D call. Trimming took off 3 bases at V and 0 bases at J, with 19 bases between the two ends. CDR1 SGHRS and CDR2 YFSETQ come from the germline V gene. CDR3 length: 18 amino acids. The DNA of the CDR3 is TGCGCCAGCAGCTGGGCCCCCATGTTGGCAAGCTCCTACAATGAGCAGTTCTTC. This gives the protein CASSWAPMLASSYNEQFF.

This chain links TRBV5-1 with TRBJ1-1; perhaps TRBD1 as D (5 bases). V lost 3 bases and J 6 bases, leaving 15 bases between the germline ends. The CDR3 has 14 amino acids. The germline CDR1 and CDR2 sequences are SGHRS and YFSETQ. CDR3 coding DNA: TGCGCCAGCAGCTCGAGGGGAGGGGTACCTGAAGCTTTCTTT. Protein: CASSSRGGVPEAFF.

This clone was picked up one time. The chain recombines TRBV24-1 with TRBJ1-1; TRBD1 might be the D (6 bases). CDR3 size: 17 residues. Trimming cost V 5 bases and J 2 bases, with 20 bases left between them. CDR1 KGHDR and CDR2 SFDVKD come from the germline V gene. This CDR3 is CATSGQTGRGPNTEAFF. As DNA, the CDR3 is TGTGCCACCAGTGGACAAACCGGCAGGGGACCTAACACTGAAGCTTTCTTT.

This chain connects TRBV3-1 (or the pseudogene TRBV3-2) to TRBJ2-3; 7 bases match TRBD2. This CDR3 has 15 residues. Trimming removed 5 bases from V and 1 base from J; junction bases left unmatched: 6. Germline CDR1 LGHDT, CDR2 YNNKEL (reference sequence). The CDR3 coding sequence is TGTGCCAGCAGCGAGAGCGCGGGGGGCACAGATACGCAGTATTTT. Translating it yields CASSESAGGTDTQYF.

This chain links TRBV27 with TRBJ1-5; perhaps TRBD1 as D (6 bases). The CDR3 extends over 15 amino acids. Trimming stripped 5 bases from V and 4 bases from J, with 15 bases between. Germline CDR1 is MNHEY and CDR2 is SMNVEV (reference sequence). CDR3 residues: CASSEAGDRNQPQHF. CDR3 DNA sequence: TGTGCCAGCAGTGAGGCAGGGGATCGGAATCAGCCCCAGCATTTT.

V is TRBV7-9 and J is TRBJ2-2; maybe TRBD2 (5 bases). V shed 3 bases and J shed 4 bases, with 18 bases lying between them. There are 17 residues in the CDR3. CDR1 is SEHNR, CDR2 FQNEAQ, per germline (reference sequence). The CDR3 DNA is TGTGCCAGCAGCTTTAACCTGGTGATGGGGAGCACCGGGGAGCTGTTTTTT. It is translated as CASSFNLVMGSTGELFF.

This chain links TRBV24-1 with TRBJ2-3; 10 bases map to TRBD2. Germline V gene lookup returns CDR1 KGHDR and CDR2 SFDVKD. V trimming: 4 bases; J trimming: 11 bases; junction bases outside the gene matches: 17. The CDR3 is made up of 17 amino acids. The CDR3 nucleotides read TGTGCCACCAGTGACCCCGTAGGACTAGCGGAACGGAGTGTGCAGTATTTT. Translated: CATSDPVGLAERSVQYF.

The J gene is TRBJ1-1, the V gene TRBV6-5; D remains ambiguous. CDR3 length: 14 residues. Trimming shortened V by 7 bases and J by 1 base, and 13 bases separated the two germline ends. Per germline, CDR1 MNHEY and CDR2 SVGAGI. The CDR3 coding sequence is TGTGCCAGCAACCCTGGAGGAGGGAACACTGAAGCTTTCTTT. Protein: CASNPGGGNTEAFF.

The chain links TRBV13 to TRBJ2-2; D is perhaps TRBD2 (6 bases). CDR1 PRHDT and CDR2 FYEKMQ come from the germline V gene (reference sequence). The CDR3 runs 14 residues. V was trimmed by 5 bases and J by 6 bases, leaving 13 bases between them. This chain's CDR3 is CASSTLGGPGELFF. The DNA of the CDR3 is TGTGCCAGCAGCACCTTAGGAGGGCCCGGGGAGCTGTTTTTT.

The J gene is TRBJ2-7, the V gene TRBV4-1, with TRBD1 matching over 9 bases. Germline assignment: CDR1 MGHRA and CDR2 YSYEKL. V trimming: 0 bases; J trimming: 4 bases; junction bases outside the gene matches: 7. This CDR3 has 16 residues. The CDR3 region is CASSQDPGTGLYEQYF. Here the CDR3 DNA reads TGCGCCAGCAGCCAAGACCCCGGGACAGGGCTATACGAGCAGTACTTC.

This clone has a single count. The CDR3 region is CASSELKPREYGYTF. The CDR3 DNA reads as TGCGCCAGCAGTGAGTTAAAACCGAGAGAATATGGCTACACCTTC. This sequence joins TRBV10-1 and TRBJ1-2; D is unclear. V was clipped by 1 base and J by 5 bases, with 14 bases between them. The V gene's germline CDR1 is WNHNN and CDR2 SYGVQD (reference sequence). There are 15 residues in the CDR3.

Concerning this clone: One base away lies a much larger clone, so this may be a sequencing read error. The chain joins TRBV3-1 (or the pseudogene TRBV3-2) to TRBJ1-6; TRBD1 matches at 9 bases. After removal of 8 bases from V and 6 bases from J, the junction contained 2 bases not matched to a gene. Germline values: CDR1 LGHDT, CDR2 YNNKEL (reference sequence). The CDR3 runs to 13 residues. The CDR3, as DNA: TGTGCCAGCCAGGGACAGGGTAATTCACCCCTCCACTTT. Amino acid sequence: CASQGQGNSPLHF.

The chain joins TRBV11-2 to TRBJ1-1; no clear D gene. Germline CDR1 is SGHAT and CDR2 is FQNNGV. V lost 0 bases, J lost 0 bases, and 8 bases lay in between. The CDR3 contains 15 residues. Here the CDR3 reads CASSLDEGMNTEAFF. The CDR3 bases are TGTGCCAGCAGCTTAGATGAGGGAATGAACACTGAAGCTTTCTTT.

The genes are TRBV5-1 and TRBJ2-7, with 8 bases matching TRBD2. Germline CDR1 is SGHRS and CDR2 is YFSETQ. The CDR3 sequence is 14 residues long. Germline trimming cut 4 bases from V and 0 bases from J; bases unmatched to any gene: 3. The CDR3 DNA reads TGCGCCAGCAGCCTTAGCGGGGACTCCTACGAGCAGTACTTC. Its translation is CASSLSGDSYEQYF.

The rearrangement links TRBV10-3 to TRBJ2-5, with D hard to call. Germline V gene lookup returns CDR1 ENHRY and CDR2 SYGVKD. V lost 1 base to trimming and J lost 5 bases, with 8 bases between them. The length of the CDR3 is 13 residues. The CDR3 DNA is TGTGCCATCAGTGAGTATGAGGAGGAGACCCAGTACTTC. Amino acid sequence: CAISEYEEETQYF.